Each of the 27 T cell receptor beta chains below was sequenced from the same sample in a study of T cell repertoires in cytomegalovirus infection. TCRdb redid the calling of the reads with MiXCR, one entry per CDR3 protein. The table shows around 900,000 distinct CDR3 sequences, with less than 35% occurring only once. These receptors lack a known antigen. The starting material was cultured CD8+ T cells from PBMCs, obtained from culture after CMV antigen stimulation. These receptors were taken from a human donor in good health (CMV status not recorded). Some clones in this sample may be carry-over from other donors' samples.

The chain carries TRBV2 and TRBJ1-5; a possible D gene is TRBD1 (6 bases). Germline V gene data show CDR1 as SNHLY and CDR2 as FYNNEI. Trimming shortened V by 7 bases and J by 9 bases, and 19 bases separated the two germline ends. There are 14 residues in the CDR3. This CDR3 reads CASTSGGPPGPQHF. CDR3 sequence (DNA): TGTGCCAGCACCTCGGGGGGGCCGCCGGGGCCCCAGCATTTT.

V gene TRBV7-9 combines with J gene TRBJ1-5; D gene uncertain. Germline values: CDR1 SEHNR, CDR2 FQNEAQ (reference sequence). This CDR3 is built from 14 residues. Trimming took 8 bases from V and 2 from J, leaving 13 bases between them. CDR3 residues: CASGPDLGNQPQHF. For the CDR3, the DNA is TGTGCCAGCGGCCCCGACCTGGGCAATCAGCCCCAGCATTTT.

Many counts were recorded for this clonotype. V usage is TRBV7-9 and J usage is TRBJ2-7; 7 bases match TRBD1. With 5 bases clipped from V and 3 bases from J, the junction kept 4 bases outside the gene matches. The CDR3 is made up of 13 amino acids. Per germline, CDR1 SEHNR and CDR2 FQNEAQ (reference sequence). The CDR3 DNA is TGTGCCAGCAGCCATTGGGACAGCTACGAGCAGTACTTC. This codes for CASSHWDSYEQYF.

Ten or more counts support this clonotype. The gene calls are TRBV7-6 and TRBJ2-3; a possible D gene is TRBD1 (5 bases). CDR3 length equals 15 residues. From germline, CDR1 is SGHVS and CDR2 FNYEAQ. V was shortened by 4 bases and J by 5 bases, with 16 bases between the two germline ends. The CDR3 region is CASSSPALQGDTQYF. The DNA of the CDR3 is TGTGCCAGCAGCTCACCTGCACTCCAGGGAGATACGCAGTATTTT. Full variable domain (outside the CDR3, taken from reference TRBV7-6 and TRBJ2-3): GAGVSQSPRYKVTKRGQDVALRCDPISGHVSLYWYRQALGQGPEFLTYFNYEAQQDKSGLPNDRFSAERPEGSISTLTIQRTEQRDSAMYRCASSSPALQGDTQYFGPGTRLTVL.

The chain is built from TRBV5-1 and TRBJ1-6; D uncertain. The CDR3 extends over 14 amino acids. The germline V gene has CDR1 SGHRS and CDR2 YFSETQ. The V end lost 1 base, the J end lost 7 bases, and 9 bases lay between the germline ends. The CDR3 sequence is CASSLKATNSPLHF. The CDR3 DNA is TGCGCCAGCAGCTTGAAGGCAACCAATTCACCCCTCCACTTT.

The chain has TRBV2 and TRBJ2-7; possible D gene TRBD1, 6 bases. Germline values: CDR1 SNHLY, CDR2 FYNNEI. Trimming removed 3 bases from V and 10 bases from J, with 19 bases in between. This CDR3 region has 14 residues. The CDR3 spells CASSERKQGKGQYV. The CDR3 DNA reads TGTGCCAGCAGTGAGAGAAAGCAGGGGAAGGGACAGTACGTC.

This clonotype showed up just a few times. The chain joins TRBV28 to TRBJ2-3; possible D gene TRBD2, 6 bases. This CDR3 contains 18 residues. V was trimmed by 6 bases and J by 4 bases, leaving 26 bases between them. Germline values: CDR1 MDHEN, CDR2 SYDVKM. CDR3 sequence reads: CASSPAEYRGWGADTQYF. The CDR3 region has the DNA TGTGCCAGCAGCCCGGCGGAGTATCGGGGGTGGGGGGCAGATACGCAGTATTTT. Together with reference TRBV28 and TRBJ2-3, the CDR3 gives the full variable domain: DVKVTQSSRYLVKRTGEKVFLECVQDMDHENMFWYRQDPGLGLRLIYFSYDVKMKEKGDIPEGYSVSREKKERFSLILESASTNQTSMYLCASSPAEYRGWGADTQYFGPGTRLTVL.

The V call is TRBV7-9, the J call TRBJ1-2, with 7 bases that match TRBD1. The CDR3 is 15 residues long. CDR1 SEHNR and CDR2 FQNEAQ come from the germline V gene (reference sequence). With 5 bases clipped from V and 2 bases from J, the junction kept 8 bases outside the gene matches. The CDR3, as DNA: TGTGCCAGCAGCCATGGACAGGTATTGAACTATGGCTACACCTTC. Translating gives CASSHGQVLNYGYTF.

The table lists this clonotype with many counts. V is TRBV7-2 and J is TRBJ2-3; D is undetermined. The CDR3 length is 13 residues. Trimming shortened V by 7 bases and J by 4 bases, and 12 bases separated the two germline ends. Germline values: CDR1 SGHTA, CDR2 FQGNSA. The CDR3 loop reads CASTSTLADTQYF. The CDR3, as DNA: TGTGCCAGCACCTCGACTTTAGCAGATACGCAGTATTTT.

J is TRBJ2-1 and V is TRBV7-4, with 8 nucleotides matching TRBD2. The junction had 7 bases not matched to a gene; V was cut back by 6 bases and J by 0 bases. Germline loops: CDR1 SGHVT, CDR2 SQSDAQ. CDR3 size: 16 residues. The CDR3 bases are TGTGCCAGCAGGCCTCCGGGGGGGAGCTCCTACAATGAGCAGTTCTTC. As protein: CASRPPGGSSYNEQFF. Using reference TRBV7-4 and TRBJ2-1 for the parts outside the CDR3, the full variable domain is GAGVSQSPRYKVAKRGRDVALRCDSISGHVTLYWYRQTLGQGSEVLTYSQSDAQRDKSGRPSGRFSAERPERSVSTLKIQRTEQGDSAVYLCASRPPGGSSYNEQFFGPGTRLTVL.

Of note for this clonotype: A read error is likely, as this CDR3 ends without the conserved phenylalanine or tryptophan. The rearrangement joins TRBV12-3 or TRBV12-4 to TRBJ2-3, with D possibly matching TRBD2 (5 bases). The CDR3 consists of 16 residues. Trimming pared 3 bases from V and 5 bases from J, leaving 18 bases between. The CDR3 sequence is CASSFFTPKSGDTQYS. CDR3 in DNA: TGTGCCAGCAGTTTTTTCACTCCCAAGAGCGGAGATACGCAGTATTCT.

The chain joins TRBV27 to TRBJ1-1; D perhaps matches TRBD1 (5 bases). Germline loops: CDR1 MNHEY, CDR2 SMNVEV (reference sequence). This CDR3 has 15 residues. Trimming shortened V by 7 bases and J by 1 base, and 16 bases separated the two germline ends. CDR3 DNA sequence: TGTGCCAGCACTCAAGTTGGGGCCAGGAACACTGAAGCTTTCTTT. This gives the protein CASTQVGARNTEAFF.

This clonotype was picked up a small number of times. J is TRBJ1-1 and V is TRBV11-2, with 7 bases lining up with TRBD1. CDR3 size: 15 residues. Germline loops: CDR1 SGHAT, CDR2 FQNNGV. The ends lost 5 bases at V and 1 base at J; junction bases unmatched: 7. The CDR3: CASSPWGQKNTEAFF. CDR3 nucleotides: TGTGCCAGCAGCCCCTGGGGACAGAAGAACACTGAAGCTTTCTTT.

In regard to this clonotype: Germline is not matched at one junction end, which may reflect a read error. J is TRBJ1-6 and V is TRBV28; D might be TRBD1 (5 bases). The CDR3 runs 14 residues. CDR1 and CDR2 from the germline V gene are MDHEN and SYDVKM. For the CDR3, the DNA is TGTGTCAGCAGTCAGGGACGGTATAATTCACCCCTCCACTTT. Its translation: CVSSQGRYNSPLHF.

This clonotype was recorded a few times. The J gene is TRBJ2-2, the V gene TRBV7-6, with D possibly being TRBD1 or TRBD2 (5 bases each). Trimming removed 3 bases at V and 6 bases at J, with 11 bases between. The CDR3 runs to 14 residues. Germline V CDR1 and CDR2: SGHVS, FNYEAQ. CDR3 amino acids: CASSLGETAGELFF. The CDR3 DNA reads as TGTGCCAGCAGCTTGGGGGAGACGGCCGGGGAGCTGTTTTTT.

This chain connects TRBV12-3 or TRBV12-4 to TRBJ2-5; D remains unclear. This CDR3 has 14 amino acids. V lost 6 bases, J lost 1 base, and 12 bases lay in between. The CDR3 sequence: CASSSQTGQETQYF. CDR3 bases: TGTGCCAGCAGCTCCCAAACTGGCCAAGAGACCCAGTACTTC.

The table lists this clonotype with a few counts. CDR3 protein: CASSLVDSGLYNEQFF. The CDR3 DNA reads as TGTGCCAGCAGCTTAGTGGATAGCGGGCTTTACAATGAGCAGTTCTTC. The chain recombines TRBV7-6 with TRBJ2-1; 7 bases map to TRBD2. After removal of 1 base from V and 4 bases from J, the junction contained 7 bases not matched to a gene. This CDR3 is built from 16 residues. CDR1 is SGHVS, CDR2 FNYEAQ, per germline.

This clonotype has just a few counts. The chain couples TRBV7-6 to TRBJ2-7; perhaps TRBD1 as D (6 bases). Germline-derived CDR1 and CDR2 are SGHVS and FNYEAQ. Trimming left V 4 bases short and J 4 bases short, with 20 bases between. The CDR3 consists of 16 residues. The chain's CDR3 is CASSSEDSVLGYEQYF. In DNA form, the CDR3 reads TGTGCCAGCAGCTCCGAGGACAGCGTCCTGGGGTACGAGCAGTACTTC. Using reference TRBV7-6 and TRBJ2-7 for the parts outside the CDR3, the full variable domain is GAGVSQSPRYKVTKRGQDVALRCDPISGHVSLYWYRQALGQGPEFLTYFNYEAQQDKSGLPNDRFSAERPEGSISTLTIQRTEQRDSAMYRCASSSEDSVLGYEQYFGPGTRLTVT.

In its sample, this clonotype was seen a few times. The chain uses TRBV7-9 and TRBJ1-1; D is uncertain. Germline V gene lookup returns CDR1 SEHNR and CDR2 FQNEAQ (reference sequence). Trimming pared 5 bases from V and 3 bases from J, leaving 10 bases between. The CDR3 is 13 residues long. The CDR3 bases are TGTGCCAGCAGCACCGGGCTAGACACTGAAGCTTTCTTT. Translating gives CASSTGLDTEAFF.

This clonotype was recorded a few times. The chain carries TRBV28 and TRBJ2-1; 7 bases align to TRBD2. Germline V gene lookup returns CDR1 MDHEN and CDR2 SYDVKM. Unmatched junction bases numbered 11, after V lost 4 bases and J lost 2 bases. The CDR3 length is 17 residues. The CDR3 sequence: CASSSPLRGVTYNEQFF. CDR3 nucleotide sequence: TGTGCCAGCAGTTCACCTCTACGGGGGGTCACCTACAATGAGCAGTTCTTC.

Comment on this clonotype: At one end the junction does not follow the germline gene, possibly because of a read error. The CDR3 nucleotides read TGTGTCAGCAGTTATGGGGACAGGGGGCGTGGAGATACGCAGTATTTT. Translating gives CVSSYGDRGRGDTQYF. The chain has TRBV6-5 and TRBJ2-3, with 12 nucleotides matching TRBD1. Germline V lookup: CDR1 MNHEY, CDR2 SVGAGI. The CDR3 has 16 residues.

This clonotype was counted only a few times. The chain is built from TRBV7-4 and TRBJ2-1; perhaps TRBD1 as D (6 bases). V dropped 4 bases and J dropped 0 bases, with 19 bases sitting between them. Germline V gene lookup returns CDR1 SGHVT and CDR2 SQSDAQ. The CDR3 consists of 18 residues. Here the CDR3 reads CASSSSGTQLSSYNEQFF. The CDR3 DNA sequence: TGTGCCAGCAGCTCTTCCGGGACACAACTGAGCTCCTACAATGAGCAGTTCTTC.

The chain employs TRBV20-1 and TRBJ1-4; the D gene is possibly TRBD1 (5 bases). The CDR3 sequence is 15 residues long. Trimming removed 5 bases at V and 12 bases at J, with 25 bases between. CDR1 is DFQATT and CDR2 is SNEGSKA in the germline V gene (reference sequence). The CDR3 DNA sequence: TGCAGTGCTCCCAGAGATCGGGGAAGGGTAGGGGAACTGTTTTTT. Protein: CSAPRDRGRVGELFF.

This clonotype has only a few counts. The V call is TRBV18, the J call TRBJ2-1; the D gene is possibly TRBD2 (6 bases). V shed 3 bases and J shed 0 bases, with 12 bases lying between them. CDR3 size: 16 residues. Germline V gives CDR1 KGHSH, CDR2 LQKENI. In nucleotides, the CDR3 is TGTGCCAGCTCACCCTCTGTGACTAGCTCCTACAATGAGCAGTTCTTC. It is translated as CASSPSVTSSYNEQFF.

The chain is built from TRBV20-1 and TRBJ1-4, with D unclear. V was cut by 6 bases and J by 3 bases, with 14 bases left in between. The CDR3 contains 14 residues. CDR1 and CDR2 from the germline V gene are DFQATT and SNEGSKA (reference sequence). This CDR3 is CSAPGVDANEKLFF. CDR3 in DNA: TGCAGTGCACCCGGGGTTGACGCTAATGAAAAACTGTTTTTT.

CDR3 in amino acids: CSAVDRDRDLFRTDTQYF. The CDR3 region has the DNA TGCAGTGCAGTCGACCGGGACAGGGACCTTTTTCGCACAGATACGCAGTATTTT. This chain joins TRBV20-1 and TRBJ2-3; 9 bases line up with TRBD1. V was pared by 6 bases and J by 1 base, with 17 bases of the junction left unmatched. The CDR3 is 18 residues long. Per germline, CDR1 DFQATT and CDR2 SNEGSKA (reference sequence).

Points on this clonotype: An end of the junction does not agree with germline; a read error may underlie this. The gene calls are TRBV7-2 and TRBJ2-3; weak D call: TRBD1 (6 bases). There are 16 residues in the CDR3. In germline, CDR1 is SGHTA, CDR2 FQGNSA. The CDR3: CVSSSDRDTRTDTQYF. Here the CDR3 DNA reads TGTGTCAGCAGCTCTGACCGGGACACCCGCACAGATACGCAGTATTTT.